This entry features one T cell receptor (beta chain) sequence. Its specificity is not known. The data were taken from a study of lymphopenia after photon versus proton radiotherapy. Study-wide findings and caveats: In patients who died, overall survival fell as post-nadir TCR diversity dropped more. Under photons, naive T cells and diversity fell while effector/memory populations rose. Authors raise, but do not show, better survival with proton therapy. Oligoclonal CD8+ Temra expansion after nadir drove photon patients' diversity drop.

Trimming removed 5 bases from V and 4 bases from J; junction bases left unmatched: 7. CDR3 length: 14 amino acids. Germline V gene lookup returns CDR1 SEHNR and CDR2 FQNEAQ (reference sequence). Profiling relied on immunoSEQ multiplex PCR, and the TCRdb table lists in-frame clones only, not all of them. The data contain 150,000 to 200,000 clones, 75% to 90% of them seen just once; the ten biggest clones take up around 4.6%. Sequences were derived from peripheral blood, sampled from a patient treated with photon-based radiotherapy. The sequence came from a man over 45 with gastric cancer. The chain recombines TRBV7-9 with TRBJ2-7, with 8 positions matching TRBD1. CDR3 in DNA: TGTGCCAGCAGCCTCGACAGGGGAAAATACGAGCAGTACTTC. Translating it yields CASSLDRGKYEQYF.